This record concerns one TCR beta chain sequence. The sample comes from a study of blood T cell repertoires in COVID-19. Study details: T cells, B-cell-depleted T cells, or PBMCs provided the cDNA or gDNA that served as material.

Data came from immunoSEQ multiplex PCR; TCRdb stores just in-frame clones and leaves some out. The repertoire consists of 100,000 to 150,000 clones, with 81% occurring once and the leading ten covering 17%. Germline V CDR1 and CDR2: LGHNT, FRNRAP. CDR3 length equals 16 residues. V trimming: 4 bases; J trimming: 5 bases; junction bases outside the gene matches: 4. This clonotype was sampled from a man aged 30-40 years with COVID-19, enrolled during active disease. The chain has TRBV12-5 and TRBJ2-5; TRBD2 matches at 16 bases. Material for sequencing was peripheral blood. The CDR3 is CASGSGLAGGHETQYF. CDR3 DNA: TGTGCTAGTGGTTCGGGACTAGCGGGAGGGCATGAGACCCAGTACTTC.